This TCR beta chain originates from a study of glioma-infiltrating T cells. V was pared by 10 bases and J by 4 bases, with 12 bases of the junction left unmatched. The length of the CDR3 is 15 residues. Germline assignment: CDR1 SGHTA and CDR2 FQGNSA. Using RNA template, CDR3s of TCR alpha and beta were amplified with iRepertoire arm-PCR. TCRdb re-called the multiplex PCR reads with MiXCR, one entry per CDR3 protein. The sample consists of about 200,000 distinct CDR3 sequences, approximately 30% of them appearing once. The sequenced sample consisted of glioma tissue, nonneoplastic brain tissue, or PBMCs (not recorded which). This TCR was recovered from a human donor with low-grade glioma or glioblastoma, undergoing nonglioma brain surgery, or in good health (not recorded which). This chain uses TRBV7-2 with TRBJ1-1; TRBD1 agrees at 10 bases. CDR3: CAIRQGAGIGTEAFF. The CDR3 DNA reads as TGTGCCATCCGACAGGGGGCGGGCATTGGCACTGAAGCTTTCTTT.